The rows below give T cell receptor beta chains drawn from one sample of a study of T cells of healthy individuals. Each CDR3 protein gets one entry after TCRdb re-called the 5' RACE reads with MiXCR. The sample includes around 100,000 distinct CDR3 sequences, roughly 15% of them seen just once. The receptors stem from a human donor in good health. Each CDR3 is given with its conserved first and last residue. D genes are given only for firm matches. For some rows the clone size is stated as once, few or many, or as a class when expanded; others skip it.

V	J	D	size	CDR3	DNA
TRBV6-2/TRBV6-3	TRBJ2-1	TRBD2	few	CASSYPGLAGVASYNEQFF	TGTGCCAGCAGTTACCCGGGACTAGCGGGAGTCGCGTCCTACAATGAGCAGTTCTTC
TRBV6-2/TRBV6-3	TRBJ2-5	.	.	CASSYSEENWETQYF	TGTGCCAGCAGTTACTCGGAGGAGAACTGGGAGACCCAGTACTTC
TRBV27	TRBJ2-5	.	.	CASSPGRSQETQYF	TGTGCCAGCAGTCCAGGACGGAGCCAAGAGACCCAGTACTTC
TRBV7-9	TRBJ2-7	TRBD2	.	CASSSTSGSPYEQYF	TGTGCCAGCAGCTCGACTAGCGGGAGCCCCTACGAGCAGTACTTC
TRBV28	TRBJ2-3	TRBD1	.	CASSPLPGTGGPDTQYF	TGTGCCAGCAGTCCTCTTCCCGGGACAGGGGGCCCAGATACGCAGTATTTT
TRBV20-1	TRBJ2-5	TRBD2	.	CSASILAGGGAETQYF	TGCAGTGCTAGTATACTAGCGGGGGGGGGGGCAGAGACCCAGTACTTC
TRBV6-5	TRBJ2-5	TRBD2	.	CASSYSPSGGETQYF	TGTGCCAGCAGTTACTCGCCTAGCGGAGGAGAGACCCAGTACTTC
TRBV29-1	TRBJ2-7	.	.	CSVLDGFSYEQYF	TGCAGCGTTTTGGACGGATTCTCCTACGAGCAGTACTTC
TRBV12-3/TRBV12-4	TRBJ2-7	TRBD2	few	CASTGASGGYEQYF	TGTGCCAGCACTGGGGCTAGCGGGGGCTACGAGCAGTACTTC
TRBV6-5	TRBJ1-5	.	few	CASSPASAGANQPQHF	TGTGCCAGCAGCCCAGCTTCGGCAGGGGCTAATCAGCCCCAGCATTTT
TRBV4-2	TRBJ2-7	.	few	CASSQELVRSYEQYF	TGTGCCAGCAGCCAAGAACTTGTAAGGTCTTACGAGCAGTACTTC
TRBV20-1	TRBJ2-5	.	many	CSAGGGGQETQYF	TGCAGTGCGGGGGGAGGGGGACAAGAGACCCAGTACTTC
TRBV23-1	TRBJ1-2	.	few	CATGGQLYGYTF	TGCGCCACCGGGGGGCAGCTTTATGGCTACACCTTC
TRBV4-1	TRBJ1-4	TRBD1	many	CASTQLSRGRNEKLFF	TGCGCCAGCACCCAGCTCTCCAGGGGGCGAAATGAAAAACTGTTTTTT
TRBV6-5	TRBJ1-1	TRBD1	few	CASSYSLRDSSLNTEAFF	TGTGCCAGCAGTTACTCGCTCCGGGACAGCTCACTGAACACTGAAGCTTTCTTT
TRBV20-1	TRBJ2-5	.	many	CSARRSQETQYF	TGCAGTGCTAGACGGTCCCAAGAGACCCAGTACTTC
TRBV6-5	TRBJ2-3	.	few	CASSVGQSTDTQYF	TGTGCCAGCAGTGTCGGACAGAGCACAGATACGCAGTATTTT
TRBV12-3/TRBV12-4	TRBJ2-5	.	.	CASSFWSQETQYF	TGTGCCAGCAGTTTCTGGTCCCAAGAGACCCAGTACTTC
TRBV5-5	TRBJ2-5	.	few	CASSFDSETQYF	TGTGCCAGCAGCTTCGATTCGGAGACCCAGTACTTC
TRBV7-2	TRBJ2-1	.	few	CASSLSGEQFF	TGTGCCAGCAGCTTAAGCGGTGAGCAGTTCTTC
TRBV20-1	TRBJ2-1	TRBD2	.	CSARVLPGLASDEQFF	TGCAGTGCTAGAGTTCTCCCGGGACTAGCGAGCGATGAGCAGTTCTTC
TRBV29-1	TRBJ2-5	TRBD2	many	CSVGGSGGSGETQYF	TGCAGCGTTGGTGGTAGCGGGGGGTCCGGGGAGACCCAGTACTTC
TRBV11-1	TRBJ1-6	TRBD1	.	CASSLDRGDSPLHF	TGTGCCAGCAGCTTAGACAGGGGAGATTCACCCCTCCACTTT
TRBV20-1	TRBJ2-3	TRBD2	few	CSARVFSGGTDTQYF	TGCAGTGCTAGAGTCTTTAGCGGGGGAACCGATACGCAGTATTTT
TRBV3-1	TRBJ2-7	.	.	CASSQVYLQGYEQYF	TGTGCCAGCAGCCAAGTATACCTTCAGGGCTACGAGCAGTACTTC
TRBV4-1	TRBJ2-1	.	many	CASSQESRLQYNEQFF	TGCGCCAGCAGCCAAGAGAGTCGCTTGCAGTACAATGAGCAGTTCTTC
TRBV21-1	TRBJ1-5	.	.	CASSKAKIYSNQPQHF	TGTGCCAGCAGCAAAGCGAAGATATATAGCAATCAGCCCCAGCATTTT
TRBV29-1	TRBJ2-7	.	.	CSVVGSYEQYF	TGCAGCGTTGTTGGGTCCTACGAGCAGTACTTC
TRBV4-3	TRBJ2-3	.	.	CASSQEWDTGTDTQYF	TGCGCCAGCAGCCAAGAATGGGACACGGGCACAGATACGCAGTATTTT
TRBV5-1	TRBJ1-1	.	.	CASSSLLTGNTEAFF	TGCGCCAGCAGCTCTCTCCTGACGGGAAACACTGAAGCTTTCTTT
TRBV20-1	TRBJ1-6	TRBD1	many	CSATGTGGSPLHF	TGCAGTGCTACCGGGACAGGGGGTTCACCCCTCCACTTT